This passage covers 19 T cell receptor beta chains from one sample sequenced in a study of CD8 T cells in Susac syndrome. Random hexamers served to reverse transcribe about 0.5 to 1 ug RNA. TCRdb ran MiXCR on the immunoSEQ multiplex PCR reads and lists one entry per CDR3 protein. Among approximately 160,000 distinct CDR3 sequences listed, about 96% were seen once. Source material: CD4+ T cells from PBMCs. The source is a human donor with Susac syndrome.

The V gene is TRBV3-1, the J gene TRBJ2-7; D is perhaps TRBD2 (5 bases). V was trimmed by 1 base and J by 0 bases, leaving 10 bases between them. The CDR3 loop spans 15 amino acids. Germline V gives CDR1 LGHDT, CDR2 YNNKEL (reference sequence). DNA for the CDR3: TGTGCCAGCAGCCAAGCCGTTAGCGTCTCCTACGAGCAGTACTTC. Translation: CASSQAVSVSYEQYF.

The V gene is TRBV3-1, the J gene TRBJ2-7; D gene unclear. The CDR3 extends over 14 amino acids. Germline V gene sequence: CDR1 LGHDT, CDR2 YNNKEL (reference sequence). Trimming removed 3 bases from V and 0 bases from J, with 9 bases in between. The CDR3 protein is CASSQDPISYEQYV. The CDR3 DNA follows: TGTGCCAGCAGCCAGGACCCGATCTCCTACGAGCAGTACGTC.

The chain joins TRBV2 to TRBJ2-5; 10 bases map to TRBD1. The ends lost 8 bases at V and 5 bases at J; junction bases unmatched: 8. Germline assignment: CDR1 SNHLY and CDR2 FYNNEI. The CDR3 contains 14 residues. DNA for the CDR3: TGTGCCAGCTTGGGACAGGGGTTTCTCGAGACCCAGTACTTC. Translating it yields CASLGQGFLETQYF.

The chain uses TRBV30 and TRBJ2-1; TRBD2 matches at 8 bases. V lost 2 bases, J lost 10 bases, and 4 bases stayed unmatched. Germline V lookup: CDR1 GTSNPN, CDR2 SVGIG (reference sequence). There are 12 residues in the CDR3. The CDR3 reads CAWSPIAGEQFF. CDR3 nucleotide sequence: TGTGCCTGGAGTCCCATAGCGGGAGAGCAGTTCTTC.

The V and J genes are TRBV4-3 and TRBJ1-4, with 9 positions matching TRBD1. Germline trimming cut 3 bases from V and 5 bases from J; bases unmatched to any gene: 4. The germline V gene encodes CDR1 LGHNA and CDR2 YSLEER. CDR3 length: 15 amino acids. CDR3 DNA: TGCGCCAGCAGCCAGACACAGGGGGCGAATGAAAAACTGTTTTTT. This sequence encodes CASSQTQGANEKLFF.

The J gene is TRBJ2-3, the V gene TRBV4-2; TRBD2 aligns across 7 bases. The J segment lost 4 bases and the V segment lost 0 bases, leaving 10 bases of the junction unmatched. CDR1 is LGHNA and CDR2 is YNFKEQ in the germline V gene. CDR3 length equals 17 residues. CDR3 region: CASSQDRGEGRADTQYF. The DNA of the CDR3 is TGTGCCAGCAGCCAAGATCGCGGCGAGGGGAGGGCAGATACGCAGTATTTT.

V and J are TRBV7-9 and TRBJ2-7; D not resolved. Trimming cost V 5 bases and J 8 bases, with 16 bases left between them. The CDR3 loop spans 13 amino acids. Germline CDR1 and CDR2: SEHNR and FQNEAQ (reference sequence). CDR3: CASSPQDAFKQYF. CDR3 DNA: TGTGCCAGCAGCCCGCAGGACGCGTTCAAGCAGTACTTC.

The chain uses TRBV7-2 and TRBJ2-2; D is uncertain. From germline, CDR1 is SGHTA and CDR2 FQGNSA. The CDR3 runs to 13 residues. Deletions cut 5 bases from V and 7 bases from J, with 11 bases between. The DNA of the CDR3 is TGTGCCAGCAGCCCGACGGTGGGCGGGGAGCTGTTTTTT. Its translation: CASSPTVGGELFF.

The chain carries TRBV24-1 and TRBJ2-3; possibly TRBD1 for D (6 bases). Germline CDR1 reads KGHDR; CDR2 reads SFDVKD. There are 11 residues in the CDR3. The germline V and J ends were trimmed by 3 bases and 11 bases, with 8 bases remaining between them. The CDR3: CATSDPGQQYF. The CDR3, as DNA: TGTGCCACCAGTGATCCGGGACAGCAGTATTTT.

The chain combines TRBV12-3 or TRBV12-4 with TRBJ2-5, with D perhaps matching TRBD2 (6 bases). This CDR3 comprises 14 residues. Trimming took 8 bases from V and 2 from J, leaving 15 bases between them. CDR3 DNA sequence: TGTGCCAGCGGGAGGCTAGGCTTACAAGAGACCCAGTACTTC. This encodes CASGRLGLQETQYF.

CDR3 loop: CASSLGQGAAGELFF. The CDR3 coding sequence is TGTGCCAGCAGCTTGGGACAGGGGGCCGCCGGGGAGCTGTTTTTT. The rearrangement links TRBV11-3 to TRBJ2-2, with 12 nucleotides matching TRBD1. Germline values: CDR1 SGHNT, CDR2 YENEEA. This CDR3 comprises 15 residues. The V segment lost 3 bases and the J segment 6 bases; nucleotides outside the gene matches: 2.

This clonotype occurred once. The rearrangement joins TRBV29-1 to TRBJ2-1; D unclear. This CDR3 is built from 13 residues. Germline V gives CDR1 SQVTM, CDR2 ANQGSEA. V was clipped by 8 bases and J by 4 bases, with 15 bases between them. CDR3 sequence (DNA): TGCAGCCCCCGGATGGCTAAATACAATGAGCAGTTCTTC. Residues: CSPRMAKYNEQFF.

The chain links TRBV19 to TRBJ1-1; D uncertain. With 5 bases removed from V and 6 bases from J, the gap between germline ends came to 13 bases. Germline CDR1 reads LNHDA; CDR2 reads SQIVND (reference sequence). The CDR3 runs 13 residues. Here the CDR3 reads CASSQPVVAEAFF. The CDR3 bases are TGTGCCAGTAGTCAGCCTGTGGTCGCTGAAGCTTTCTTT.

The J gene is TRBJ1-4, the V gene TRBV7-8; the D is unclear. The CDR3 extends over 14 amino acids. V lost 4 bases to trimming and J lost 5 bases, with 11 bases between them. CDR1 is SGHVS, CDR2 FQNEAQ, per germline. Here the CDR3 reads CASSYTWANEKLFF. The CDR3 DNA reads TGTGCCAGCAGCTATACATGGGCGAATGAAAAACTGTTTTTT.

This chain joins TRBV7-9 and TRBJ2-5; D assignment may be TRBD1 or TRBD2 (5 bases each). Germline CDR1 SEHNR, CDR2 FQNEAQ (reference sequence). Trimming cost V 3 bases and J 1 base, with 9 bases left between them. This CDR3 comprises 14 residues. In nucleotides, the CDR3 is TGTGCCAGCAGCTTGGGGGTTGGCCAAGAGACCCAGTACTTC. Amino acids: CASSLGVGQETQYF.

The genes are TRBV6-2 or TRBV6-3 and TRBJ2-7; TRBD1 aligns across 8 bases. The ends lost 7 bases at V and 6 bases at J; junction bases unmatched: 14. The length of the CDR3 is 15 residues. Germline CDR1 and CDR2: MNHEY and SVGEGT. CDR3: CASTDRTGSGSEQYF. The CDR3 region has the DNA TGTGCCAGCACCGACAGGACAGGGTCGGGATCCGAGCAGTACTTC.

This chain uses TRBV3-1 with TRBJ1-5; D uncertain. V lost 1 base, J lost 2 bases, and 6 bases lay in between. The CDR3 is 14 amino acids. The germline CDR1 and CDR2 sequences are LGHDT and YNNKEL (reference sequence). DNA of the CDR3: TGTGCCAGCAGCCAAGGAGGTGGCAATCAGCCCCAGCATTTT. This sequence encodes CASSQGGGNQPQHF.

J is TRBJ2-3 and V is TRBV7-9; TRBD1 matches 11 bases. Germline assignment: CDR1 SEHNR and CDR2 FQNEAQ (reference sequence). V lost 5 bases to trimming and J lost 6 bases; unmatched junction nucleotides: 7. The CDR3 totals 15 residues. CDR3 in amino acids: CASSQGQGAHDTQYF. CDR3 nucleotide sequence: TGTGCCAGCAGCCAAGGACAGGGGGCGCACGATACGCAGTATTTT.

This chain connects TRBV7-9 to TRBJ2-5, with D perhaps TRBD1 (6 bases). Germline V gives CDR1 SEHNR, CDR2 FQNEAQ (reference sequence). This CDR3 has 15 amino acids. V gave up 1 base and J gave up 4 bases, with 13 bases separating them. CDR3 region: CASSLGGQFTETQYF. The CDR3 DNA reads as TGTGCCAGCAGCTTAGGAGGACAGTTCACAGAGACCCAGTACTTC. Supplemented by reference TRBV7-9 and TRBJ2-5, the full variable domain reads DTGVSQNPRHKITKRGQNVTFRCDPISEHNRLYWYRQTLGQGPEFLTYFQNEAQLEKSRLLSDRFSAERPKGSFSTLEIQRTEQGDSAMYLCASSLGGQFTETQYFGPGTRLLVL.